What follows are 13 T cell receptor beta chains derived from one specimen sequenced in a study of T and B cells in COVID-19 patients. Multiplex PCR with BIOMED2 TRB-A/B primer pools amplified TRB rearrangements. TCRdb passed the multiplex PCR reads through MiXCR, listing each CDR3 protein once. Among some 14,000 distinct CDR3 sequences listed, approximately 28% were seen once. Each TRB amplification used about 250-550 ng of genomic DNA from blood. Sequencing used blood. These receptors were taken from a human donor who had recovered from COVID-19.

CDR3 bases: TGTGCCAGCAGCCCTGACGGTACTAGCAATCAGCCCCAGCATTTT. Translation gives CASSPDGTSNQPQHF. This sequence joins TRBV6-6 and TRBJ1-5; D is undetermined. Germline V gene data show CDR1 as MNHNY and CDR2 as SVGAGI (reference sequence). The CDR3 sequence is 15 residues long. V lost 6 bases and J 0 bases, leaving 12 bases between the germline ends.

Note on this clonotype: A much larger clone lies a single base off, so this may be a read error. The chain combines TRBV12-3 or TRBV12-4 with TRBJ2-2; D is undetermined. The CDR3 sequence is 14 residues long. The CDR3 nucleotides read TGTGCCAGCAGTTTGCAGATAAACACCAGGGAGCTGTTTTTT. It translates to CASSLQINTRELFF.

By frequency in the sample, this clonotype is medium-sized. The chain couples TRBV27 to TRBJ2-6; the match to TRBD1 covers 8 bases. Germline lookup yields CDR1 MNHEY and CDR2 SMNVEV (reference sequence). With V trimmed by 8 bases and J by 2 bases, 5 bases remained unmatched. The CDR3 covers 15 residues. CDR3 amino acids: CASAGGSTGANVLTF. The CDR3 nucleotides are TGTGCCAGCGCAGGGGGCTCCACTGGGGCCAACGTCCTGACTTTC.

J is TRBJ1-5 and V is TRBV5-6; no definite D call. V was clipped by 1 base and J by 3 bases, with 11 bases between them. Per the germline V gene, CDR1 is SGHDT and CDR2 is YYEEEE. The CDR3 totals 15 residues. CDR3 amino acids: CASSLTGRTNQPQHF. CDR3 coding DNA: TGTGCCAGCAGCTTGACCGGACGCACCAATCAGCCCCAGCATTTT.

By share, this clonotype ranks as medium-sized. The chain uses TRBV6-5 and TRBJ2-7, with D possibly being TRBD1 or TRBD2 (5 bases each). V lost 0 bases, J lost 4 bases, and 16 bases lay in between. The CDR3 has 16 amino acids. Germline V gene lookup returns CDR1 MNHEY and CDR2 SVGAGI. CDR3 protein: CASSYSSRVGTYEQYF. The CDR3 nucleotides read TGTGCCAGCAGTTACTCATCGAGGGTGGGGACGTACGAGCAGTACTTC.

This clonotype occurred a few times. CDR3 sequence: CASSLGTPSSGNTIYF. CDR3 sequence (DNA): TGTGCCAGCAGCTTGGGCACACCGAGCTCTGGAAACACCATATATTTT. The chain recombines TRBV5-4 with TRBJ1-3; no reliable D call. Deletions cut 0 bases from V and 0 bases from J, with 10 bases between. The CDR3 sequence is 16 residues long. Per germline, CDR1 SGHNT and CDR2 YYREEE (reference sequence).

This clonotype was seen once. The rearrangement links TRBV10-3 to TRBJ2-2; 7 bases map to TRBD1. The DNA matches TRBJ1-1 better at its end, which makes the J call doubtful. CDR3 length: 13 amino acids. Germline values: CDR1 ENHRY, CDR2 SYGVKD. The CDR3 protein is CAISERGDSEAFF. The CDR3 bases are TGTGCCATCAGTGAGAGAGGGGACAGTGAAGCTTTCTTT.

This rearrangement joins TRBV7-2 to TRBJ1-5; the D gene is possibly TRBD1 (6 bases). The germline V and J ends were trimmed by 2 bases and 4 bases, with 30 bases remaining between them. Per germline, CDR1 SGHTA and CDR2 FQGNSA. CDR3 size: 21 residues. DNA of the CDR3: TGTGCCAGCAGCTTATTTATTGTCCAGGACAGCGCTCGGGGGCTTAATCAGCCCCAGCATTTT. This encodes CASSLFIVQDSARGLNQPQHF.

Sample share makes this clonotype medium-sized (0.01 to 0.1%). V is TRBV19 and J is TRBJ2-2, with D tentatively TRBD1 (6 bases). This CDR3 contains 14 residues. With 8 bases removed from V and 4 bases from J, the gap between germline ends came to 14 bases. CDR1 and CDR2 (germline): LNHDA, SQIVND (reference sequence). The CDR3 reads CASHRLGGTGELFF. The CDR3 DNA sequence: TGTGCCAGTCACCGCTTAGGGGGCACCGGGGAGCTGTTTTTT.

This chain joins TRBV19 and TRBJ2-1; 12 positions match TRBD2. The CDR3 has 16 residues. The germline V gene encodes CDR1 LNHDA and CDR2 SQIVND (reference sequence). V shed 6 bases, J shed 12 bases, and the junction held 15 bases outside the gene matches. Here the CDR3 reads CASRWDGTSGSTTQFF. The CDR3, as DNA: TGTGCCAGTAGGTGGGATGGGACTAGCGGGTCCACCACGCAGTTCTTC.

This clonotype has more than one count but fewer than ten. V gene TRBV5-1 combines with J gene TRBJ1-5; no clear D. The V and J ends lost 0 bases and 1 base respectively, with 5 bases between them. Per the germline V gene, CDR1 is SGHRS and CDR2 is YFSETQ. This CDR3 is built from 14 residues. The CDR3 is CASSLDPSNQPQHF. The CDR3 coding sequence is TGCGCCAGCAGCTTGGATCCGAGCAATCAGCCCCAGCATTTT.

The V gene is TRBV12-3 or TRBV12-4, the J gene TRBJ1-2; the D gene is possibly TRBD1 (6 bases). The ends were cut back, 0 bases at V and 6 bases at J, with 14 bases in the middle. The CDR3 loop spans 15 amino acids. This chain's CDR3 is CASSLALTGFDGYTF. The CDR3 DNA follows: TGTGCCAGCAGTTTAGCTCTGACAGGTTTCGATGGCTACACCTTC.

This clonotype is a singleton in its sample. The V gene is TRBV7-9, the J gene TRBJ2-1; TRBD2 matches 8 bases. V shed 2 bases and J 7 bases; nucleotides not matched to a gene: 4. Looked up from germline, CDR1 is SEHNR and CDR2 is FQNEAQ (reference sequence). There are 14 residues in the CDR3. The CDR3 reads CASSLSGTRNEQFF. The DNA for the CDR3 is TGTGCCAGCAGCTTATCCGGGACTAGGAATGAGCAGTTCTTC. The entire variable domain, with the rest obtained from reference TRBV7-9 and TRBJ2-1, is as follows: DTGVSQNPRHKITKRGQNVTFRCDPISEHNRLYWYRQTLGQGPEFLTYFQNEAQLEKSRLLSDRFSAERPKGSFSTLEIQRTEQGDSAMYLCASSLSGTRNEQFFGPGTRLTVL.